These 21 T cell receptor beta chains came from one sample sequenced in a study of blood T cell repertoires in COVID-19. Some clones are missing from TCRdb's copy, which holds only in-frame ones; the method was immunoSEQ multiplex PCR. The repertoire holds 250,000 to 350,000 clones, with roughly nine tenths as singletons. The sequencing sample was made of PBMCs or T cells enriched from blood (not recorded which). The source of these receptors is a woman in her 50s who had recovered from COVID-19.

This chain uses TRBV9 with TRBJ2-3, with D tentatively TRBD2 (5 bases). V lost 0 bases to trimming and J lost 8 bases, with 7 bases between them. Germline V CDR1 and CDR2: SGDLS, YYNGEE. This CDR3 is 12 amino acids long. Written as DNA, the CDR3 is TGTGCCAGCAGCGTAGGTGGAGGTACGCAGTATTTT. It encodes CASSVGGGTQYF. Combining the CDR3 with reference TRBV9 and TRBJ2-3 gives the whole variable domain DSGVTQTPKHLITATGQRVTLRCSPRSGDLSVYWYQQSLDQGLQFLIQYYNGEERAKGNILERFSAQQFPDLHSELNLSSLELGDSALYFCASSVGGGTQYFGPGTRLTVL.

The rearrangement links TRBV5-1 to TRBJ1-6; TRBD1 is a possible D gene (6 bases). Trimming shortened V by 0 bases and J by 4 bases, and 11 bases separated the two germline ends. The CDR3 consists of 16 residues. CDR1 is SGHRS, CDR2 YFSETQ, per germline. CDR3 coding DNA: TGCGCCAGCAGCTTGGCCGGGACACCTTATAATTCACCCCTCCACTTT. This translates into CASSLAGTPYNSPLHF.

This clone was seen only a few times. The chain has TRBV4-2 and TRBJ2-2, with TRBD2 matching over 8 bases. The junction had 3 bases not matched to a gene; V was cut back by 4 bases and J by 5 bases. CDR1 and CDR2 (germline): LGHNA, YNFKEQ. This CDR3 has 14 residues. The CDR3 sequence: CASSPTSGTGELFF. In DNA form, the CDR3 reads TGTGCCAGCAGCCCTACTAGCGGAACCGGGGAGCTGTTTTTT.

This chain joins TRBV5-4 and TRBJ2-5, with TRBD1 identical over 8 bases. CDR1 is SGHNT and CDR2 is YYREEE in the germline V gene (reference sequence). With V trimmed by 3 bases and J by 2 bases, 0 bases remained unmatched. The CDR3 has 13 residues. CDR3 nucleotide sequence: TGTGCCAGCAGCTGGGACAGGCAAGAGACCCAGTACTTC. Its translation is CASSWDRQETQYF.

V usage is TRBV28 and J usage is TRBJ1-2; 8 bases line up with TRBD1. CDR3 length equals 14 residues. Trimming at V came to 2 bases and at J to 8 bases, leaving 7 bases not matched to a gene. The germline V gene encodes CDR1 MDHEN and CDR2 SYDVKM. This chain's CDR3 is CASSLEQGAGGYTF. Written as DNA, the CDR3 is TGTGCCAGCAGTTTAGAGCAGGGGGCGGGAGGCTACACCTTC.

This clone has only a few counts. This rearrangement joins TRBV7-2 to TRBJ2-3; TRBD1 is a possible D gene (5 bases). Per the germline V gene, CDR1 is SGHTA and CDR2 is FQGNSA. Trimming removed 1 base at V and 5 bases at J, with 10 bases between. The CDR3 contains 14 residues. The CDR3 here is CASSLGQGVDTQYF. The CDR3, as DNA: TGTGCCAGCAGCTTAGGTCAGGGCGTAGATACGCAGTATTTT.

The chain uses TRBV5-6 and TRBJ2-7; the D gene is possibly TRBD1 (6 bases). This CDR3 region has 14 residues. V was clipped by 4 bases and J by 6 bases, with 17 bases between them. The V gene's germline CDR1 is SGHDT and CDR2 YYEEEE. CDR3 DNA: TGTGCCAGCAGCCCCGGGACCCAAGGGGGCGAGCAGTACTTC. Protein: CASSPGTQGGEQYF.

The rearrangement uses TRBV5-6 and TRBJ2-1, with 8 bases identical to TRBD1. V gave up 0 bases and J gave up 5 bases; unmatched junction bases: 10. Per the germline V gene, CDR1 is SGHDT and CDR2 is YYEEEE. The CDR3 consists of 17 residues. The CDR3 is CASSLGRQGPKDNEQFF. The CDR3 region has the DNA TGTGCCAGCAGCTTGGGGAGACAGGGGCCAAAAGACAATGAGCAGTTCTTC.

The chain couples TRBV30 to TRBJ2-2, with a weak D call TRBD1 (6 bases). The germline CDR1 and CDR2 sequences are GTSNPN and SVGIG (reference sequence). The CDR3 runs 14 residues. V was shortened by 8 bases and J by 1 base, with 14 bases between the two germline ends. CDR3 loop: CAGNRVRNTGELFF. In DNA, the CDR3 is TGTGCCGGGAACAGGGTGAGGAACACCGGGGAGCTGTTTTTT.

The chain employs TRBV5-1 and TRBJ1-1; D uncertain. Germline loops: CDR1 SGHRS, CDR2 YFSETQ. With 6 bases removed from V and 6 bases from J, the gap between germline ends came to 18 bases. The CDR3 has 14 residues. This CDR3 is CASKTAGEGAEAFF. CDR3 sequence (DNA): TGCGCCAGCAAGACTGCCGGGGAAGGAGCTGAAGCTTTCTTT.

The V call is TRBV2, the J call TRBJ1-5; 8 bases agree with TRBD1. With V trimmed by 5 bases and J by 7 bases, 7 bases remained unmatched. This CDR3 spans 14 amino acids. CDR1 is SNHLY, CDR2 FYNNEI, per germline. In DNA form, the CDR3 reads TGTGCCAGCAGTATCACAGACAGGGGCCAGCCCCAGCATTTT. This encodes CASSITDRGQPQHF.

This chain joins TRBV24-1 and TRBJ2-3, with TRBD2 matching over 10 bases. CDR3 size: 15 residues. Germline V CDR1 and CDR2: KGHDR, SFDVKD. The ends lost 6 bases at V and 3 bases at J; junction bases unmatched: 5. The CDR3 spells CATSPSSGRTDTQYF. The DNA for the CDR3 is TGTGCCACCAGTCCGTCTAGCGGGAGAACAGATACGCAGTATTTT.

This rearrangement joins TRBV27 to TRBJ1-4; 8 nucleotides match TRBD1. Germline trimming cut 5 bases from V and 7 bases from J; bases unmatched to any gene: 6. Germline loops: CDR1 MNHEY, CDR2 SMNVEV (reference sequence). The CDR3 covers 14 residues. CDR3 coding DNA: TGTGCCAGCAGTCCCGGACAGGGTGGTGAAAAACTGTTTTTT. It translates to CASSPGQGGEKLFF.

As DNA, the CDR3 is TGTGCCAGCAGCCCCCGAGTGCTAGCGGGAGAGACCCAGTACTTC. Protein sequence: CASSPRVLAGETQYF. V is TRBV9 and J is TRBJ2-5, with 8 bases fitting TRBD2. Unmatched junction bases numbered 9, after V lost 4 bases and J lost 4 bases. The CDR3 sequence is 15 residues long. The V gene's germline CDR1 is SGDLS and CDR2 YYNGEE.

The chain uses TRBV28 and TRBJ2-1, with 7 bases fitting TRBD2. Germline V gene lookup returns CDR1 MDHEN and CDR2 SYDVKM. Germline trimming cut 11 bases from V and 0 bases from J; bases unmatched to any gene: 16. The CDR3 is 17 amino acids. The CDR3 spells CAAKGTGLPTSYNEQFF. CDR3 in DNA: TGTGCCGCAAAGGGGACGGGACTACCGACCTCCTACAATGAGCAGTTCTTC.

This chain joins TRBV7-2 and TRBJ2-1; 11 bases fit TRBD2. With 5 bases clipped from V and 6 bases from J, the junction kept 9 bases outside the gene matches. Germline V CDR1 and CDR2: SGHTA, FQGNSA. CDR3 length: 16 amino acids. In DNA, the CDR3 is TGTGCCAGCAGCCTTAGAATAGCGGGAGGGCCCAATGAGCAGTTCTTC. This encodes CASSLRIAGGPNEQFF. Variable domain in full (rest from reference TRBV7-2 and TRBJ2-1): GAGVSQSPSNKVTEKGKDVELRCDPISGHTALYWYRQSLGQGLEFLIYFQGNSAPDKSGLPSDRFSAERTGGSVSTLTIQRTQQEDSAVYLCASSLRIAGGPNEQFFGPGTRLTVL.

The chain links TRBV14 to TRBJ1-5; 10 bases agree with TRBD1. Germline assignment: CDR1 SGHDN and CDR2 FVKESK. The CDR3 contains 15 residues. With V trimmed by 3 bases and J by 6 bases, 5 bases remained unmatched. The CDR3 loop reads CASSQQDRGSQPQHF. The CDR3 DNA is TGTGCCAGCAGCCAGCAGGACAGGGGGAGTCAGCCCCAGCATTTT. Complete variable domain (other parts from reference TRBV14 and TRBJ1-5): EAGVTQFPSHSVIEKGQTVTLRCDPISGHDNLYWYRRVMGKEIKFLLHFVKESKQDESGMPNNRFLAERTGGTYSTLKVQPAELEDSGVYFCASSQQDRGSQPQHFGDGTRLSIL.

The V gene is TRBV28, the J gene TRBJ1-4; TRBD1 matches 7 bases. The CDR3 loop spans 16 amino acids. CDR1 is MDHEN and CDR2 is SYDVKM in the germline V gene. Germline trimming cut 5 bases from V and 5 bases from J; bases unmatched to any gene: 11. CDR3 region: CASSLLTGQRNEKLFF. The CDR3 coding sequence is TGTGCCAGCAGTCTACTCACGGGACAGCGGAATGAAAAACTGTTTTTT.

Turning to this clone: The same CDR3 also results from other DNA sequences found in this sample. The V gene is TRBV20-1, the J gene TRBJ1-2; D unclear. The CDR3 contains 12 residues. Looked up from germline, CDR1 is DFQATT and CDR2 is SNEGSKA (reference sequence). V lost 3 bases, J lost 4 bases, and 9 bases lay in between. The CDR3 is CSASVSSYGYTF. DNA of the CDR3: TGCAGTGCTAGTGTGTCCTCCTATGGCTACACCTTC.

Only a few counts were recorded for this clone. The chain couples TRBV30 to TRBJ1-1; D gene uncertain. This CDR3 has 12 residues. Germline loops: CDR1 GTSNPN, CDR2 SVGIG (reference sequence). The V end was cut by 2 bases, the J end by 0 bases, with 4 bases between. CDR3 residues: CAWSPMNTEAFF. The CDR3 DNA reads as TGTGCCTGGAGTCCCATGAACACTGAAGCTTTCTTT.

This rearrangement joins TRBV30 to TRBJ1-2; no firm D call. V dropped 0 bases and J dropped 7 bases, with 12 bases sitting between them. Germline V gene data show CDR1 as GTSNPN and CDR2 as SVGIG (reference sequence). The CDR3 has 13 residues. The CDR3 here is CAWSVRALSGYTF. DNA of the CDR3: TGTGCCTGGAGTGTGAGGGCCCTAAGTGGCTACACCTTC.